Following are 25 T cell receptor beta chains from one sample sequenced in a study of T cell changes during pregnancy in multiple sclerosis. Sequenced by immunoSEQ multiplex PCR; TCRdb stores in-frame clones only, minus some. Of about 49,000 clones listed, approximately 94% are singletons. Specimen: CD8+ T cells from peripheral blood mononuclear cells, collected before pregnancy. The origin of the receptors is a female donor with multiple sclerosis, enrolled in a pregnancy study.

V usage is TRBV5-5 and J usage is TRBJ1-4; unclear D gene. Trimming took 0 bases from V and 7 from J, leaving 4 bases between them. The germline CDR1 and CDR2 sequences are SGHKS and YYEKEE (reference sequence). The CDR3 is 12 residues long. The CDR3: CASSLGSEKLFF. CDR3 nucleotides: TGTGCCAGCAGCTTGGGCAGTGAAAAACTGTTTTTT.

J is TRBJ2-1 and V is TRBV6-6; 8 bases line up with TRBD1. The junction had 5 bases not matched to a gene; V was cut back by 2 bases and J by 5 bases. Germline V gene sequence: CDR1 MNHNY, CDR2 SVGAGI (reference sequence). This CDR3 comprises 15 residues. The CDR3 spells CASSYTGQGNNEQFF. In DNA form, the CDR3 reads TGTGCCAGCAGTTACACCGGACAGGGTAACAATGAGCAGTTCTTC.

This clone was seen a single time. V gene TRBV5-1 combines with J gene TRBJ1-2; 7 bases are a match to TRBD1. The CDR3 runs to 14 residues. Unmatched junction bases numbered 10, after V lost 5 bases and J lost 6 bases. The V gene's germline CDR1 is SGHRS and CDR2 YFSETQ. The CDR3 region is CASRWRPGQHGYTF. Here the CDR3 DNA reads TGCGCCAGCAGGTGGCGACCGGGACAGCATGGCTACACCTTC.

J is TRBJ1-2 and V is TRBV10-1, with a weak D call TRBD1 (6 bases). The CDR3 is 10 amino acids. The V gene's germline CDR1 is WNHNN and CDR2 SYGVQD (reference sequence). V dropped 11 bases and J dropped 5 bases, with 9 bases sitting between them. The CDR3 here is CALGHYGYTF. The CDR3 coding sequence is TGCGCCCTGGGACATTATGGCTACACCTTC.

The chain combines TRBV27 with TRBJ2-7; TRBD1 agrees at 8 bases. The CDR3 length is 17 residues. Per the germline V gene, CDR1 is MNHEY and CDR2 is SMNVEV (reference sequence). The junction had 11 bases not matched to a gene; V was cut back by 2 bases and J by 2 bases. The CDR3 nucleotides read TGTGCCAGCAGTTTAAGGCAGGGGGCCTATAACCCCTACGAGCAGTACTTC. This encodes CASSLRQGAYNPYEQYF.

The chain recombines TRBV4-1 with TRBJ2-7; 10 bases match TRBD2. CDR1 is MGHRA and CDR2 is YSYEKL in the germline V gene. CDR3 length: 17 amino acids. V shed 1 base, J shed 6 bases, and the junction held 12 bases outside the gene matches. The CDR3 coding sequence is TGCGCCAGCAGCCAAGGAGTCCCTAGCGGGAGTTTAGGCGAGCAGTACTTC. Its protein product is CASSQGVPSGSLGEQYF.

The chain has TRBV11-2 and TRBJ2-2; 9 nucleotides line up with TRBD1. V shed 5 bases, J shed 1 base, and the junction held 5 bases outside the gene matches. CDR1 and CDR2 (germline): SGHAT, FQNNGV. CDR3 length equals 16 residues. CDR3: CASSPPGQGNTGELFF. CDR3 DNA sequence: TGTGCCAGCAGCCCCCCGGGACAGGGGAACACCGGGGAGCTGTTTTTT.

CDR3 loop: CASSEGTASSSYEQYF. For the CDR3, the DNA is TGCGCCAGCAGTGAAGGGACAGCGTCTAGCTCCTACGAGCAGTACTTC. The chain is built from TRBV10-1 and TRBJ2-7; 7 nucleotides line up with TRBD1. This CDR3 region has 16 residues. CDR1 is WNHNN, CDR2 SYGVQD, per germline (reference sequence). V lost 3 bases to trimming and J lost 0 bases; unmatched junction nucleotides: 8.

The chain carries TRBV28 and TRBJ1-1; possible D gene TRBD1, 6 bases. CDR3 length: 16 amino acids. Deletions cut 3 bases from V and 1 base from J, with 15 bases between. Germline loops: CDR1 MDHEN, CDR2 SYDVKM. Here the CDR3 DNA reads TGTGCCAGCAGTTTCTTTGCACGGGACAAGAACACTGAAGCTTTCTTT. This codes for CASSFFARDKNTEAFF.

This clone was counted once. The chain employs TRBV15 and TRBJ1-1; the match to TRBD1 covers 7 bases. CDR3 length: 16 amino acids. The germline V gene has CDR1 LNHNV and CDR2 YYDKDF (reference sequence). J lost 5 bases, V lost 3 bases, and 12 bases had no gene match. CDR3 loop: CATSSHKMTGSTEAFF. In nucleotides, the CDR3 is TGTGCCACCAGCAGTCATAAAATGACAGGGTCAACTGAAGCTTTCTTT. Full variable domain (outside the CDR3, taken from reference TRBV15 and TRBJ1-1): DAMVIQNPRYQVTQFGKPVTLSCSQTLNHNVMYWYQQKSSQAPKLLFHYYDKDFNNEADTPDNFQSRRPNTSFCFLDIRSPGLGDTAMYLCATSSHKMTGSTEAFFGQGTRLTVV.

For the CDR3, the DNA is TGTGCCAGCAAATCGTCCGGGGACACTGAAGCTTTCTTT. Protein sequence: CASKSSGDTEAFF. This sequence joins TRBV11-2 and TRBJ1-1; D is unresolved. CDR1 and CDR2 (germline): SGHAT, FQNNGV. There are 13 residues in the CDR3. The ends were cut back, 7 bases at V and 3 bases at J, with 12 bases in the middle.

The chain couples TRBV10-3 to TRBJ2-1, with 7 bases identical to TRBD2. Germline CDR1 reads ENHRY; CDR2 reads SYGVKD. Trimming cost V 8 bases and J 7 bases; bases outside gene matches: 17. The CDR3 is 16 amino acids. CDR3 bases: TGTGCCATCGGAATCGCGACTAGCTATGTGGTAAATGAGCAGTTCTTC. Its protein product is CAIGIATSYVVNEQFF.

This CDR3 is CASSLADEQFF. The CDR3 DNA is TGTGCCAGCAGCTTGGCGGATGAGCAGTTCTTC. The chain has TRBV5-4 and TRBJ2-1, with D hard to call. CDR3 size: 11 residues. CDR1 is SGHNT and CDR2 is YYREEE in the germline V gene (reference sequence). The V end lost 0 bases, the J end lost 8 bases, and 3 bases lay between the germline ends.

The chain joins TRBV19 to TRBJ2-6; 7 bases match TRBD1. The CDR3 length is 16 residues. J gave up 0 bases and V 6 bases, and 5 bases lay outside the gene matches. CDR1 is LNHDA and CDR2 is SQIVND in the germline V gene (reference sequence). CDR3 DNA sequence: TGTGCCAGTAGCGAGACAGGGTTCTCTGGGGCCAACGTCCTGACTTTC. It yields the protein CASSETGFSGANVLTF.

This chain joins TRBV7-9 and TRBJ2-3; 9 positions match TRBD2. With V trimmed by 5 bases and J by 3 bases, 6 bases remained unmatched. The length of the CDR3 is 15 residues. Germline-derived CDR1 and CDR2 are SEHNR and FQNEAQ (reference sequence). CDR3 coding DNA: TGTGCCAGCAGCCCCCAAGCGGGAGGAACAGATACGCAGTATTTT. Translation gives CASSPQAGGTDTQYF. Complete variable domain (other parts from reference TRBV7-9 and TRBJ2-3): DTGVSQNPRHKITKRGQNVTFRCDPISEHNRLYWYRQTLGQGPEFLTYFQNEAQLEKSRLLSDRFSAERPKGSFSTLEIQRTEQGDSAMYLCASSPQAGGTDTQYFGPGTRLTVL.

The chain joins TRBV27 to TRBJ2-7, with 9 bases identical to TRBD2. V lost 0 bases and J lost 4; bases outside the gene matches: 4. There are 15 residues in the CDR3. Germline V CDR1 and CDR2: MNHEY, SMNVEV (reference sequence). CDR3 in amino acids: CASSLSALAGYEQYF. CDR3 sequence (DNA): TGTGCCAGCAGTTTATCGGCACTAGCGGGTTACGAGCAGTACTTC.

This chain joins TRBV18 and TRBJ2-7; possible D gene TRBD1, 6 bases. Trimming took off 5 bases at V and 3 bases at J, with 14 bases between the two ends. CDR1 is KGHSH and CDR2 is LQKENI in the germline V gene. CDR3 length: 14 amino acids. The CDR3 spells CASSAVRGNYEQYF. CDR3 bases: TGTGCCAGCTCAGCAGTCAGGGGAAACTACGAGCAGTACTTC. The variable domain in full, completed from reference TRBV18 and TRBJ2-7, reads NAGVMQNPRHLVRRRGQEARLRCSPMKGHSHVYWYRQLPEEGLKFMVYLQKENIIDESGMPKERFSAEFPKEGPSILRIQQVVRGDSAAYFCASSAVRGNYEQYFGPGTRLTVT.

V gene TRBV27 combines with J gene TRBJ2-7; 10 nucleotides match TRBD2. The germline CDR1 and CDR2 sequences are MNHEY and SMNVEV (reference sequence). With 6 bases clipped from V and 3 bases from J, the junction kept 5 bases outside the gene matches. This CDR3 is 14 amino acids long. CDR3 loop: CASSHGTSVYEQYF. The CDR3 nucleotides read TGTGCCAGCAGCCATGGGACTAGCGTCTACGAGCAGTACTTC.

This chain's CDR3 is CASSEGTTQSSYNEQFF. The CDR3 region has the DNA TGTGCCAGCAGCGAGGGGACTACGCAAAGCTCCTACAATGAGCAGTTCTTC. The chain recombines TRBV9 with TRBJ2-1, with 7 bases matching TRBD2. The V gene's germline CDR1 is SGDLS and CDR2 YYNGEE. V lost 3 bases, J lost 0 bases, and 9 bases stayed unmatched. This CDR3 has 17 residues.

The V and J genes are TRBV4-1 and TRBJ2-7; 7 bases are shared with TRBD1. The CDR3 consists of 15 residues. The V and J ends lost 1 base and 4 bases, in that order; junction bases with no gene match: 7. Germline V lookup: CDR1 MGHRA, CDR2 YSYEKL. CDR3 sequence: CASSQGQGPFYEQYF. The CDR3 region has the DNA TGCGCCAGCAGCCAAGGACAGGGACCTTTTTACGAGCAGTACTTC.

J is TRBJ2-5 and V is TRBV2; D gene uncertain. The V end was cut by 4 bases, the J end by 0 bases, with 12 bases between. CDR1 is SNHLY and CDR2 is FYNNEI in the germline V gene. There are 15 residues in the CDR3. CDR3 in DNA: TGTGCCAGCAGTGGTCCGGGTGGGTACCAAGAGACCCAGTACTTC. This gives the protein CASSGPGGYQETQYF.

The chain recombines TRBV10-3 with TRBJ2-5; 9 bases match TRBD2. CDR1 is ENHRY and CDR2 is SYGVKD in the germline V gene. V was pared by 4 bases and J by 2 bases, with 5 bases of the junction left unmatched. This CDR3 has 15 amino acids. This CDR3 is CAISVGLAGQETQYF. The CDR3 DNA sequence: TGTGCCATCAGTGTAGGGCTAGCGGGACAAGAGACCCAGTACTTC.

The V call is TRBV5-1, the J call TRBJ2-7, with TRBD2 matching over 11 bases. V was pared by 4 bases and J by 3 bases, with 3 bases of the junction left unmatched. This CDR3 has 14 residues. Germline loops: CDR1 SGHRS, CDR2 YFSETQ. The CDR3 sequence: CASSPGTSGYEQYF. The CDR3 DNA reads TGCGCCAGCAGCCCCGGGACTAGCGGCTACGAGCAGTACTTC.

The rearrangement links TRBV7-9 to TRBJ2-7, with TRBD1 matching over 11 bases. In germline, CDR1 is SEHNR, CDR2 FQNEAQ (reference sequence). The CDR3 runs 19 residues. V lost 3 bases and J lost 6; bases outside the gene matches: 19. CDR3 residues: CASSLEAGTGGKLLGEQYF. The CDR3 DNA is TGTGCCAGCAGCTTGGAGGCCGGGACAGGGGGTAAATTACTCGGCGAGCAGTACTTC.

The chain joins TRBV7-2 to TRBJ1-5, with 7 bases fitting TRBD1. CDR3 length equals 13 residues. The J segment lost 7 bases and the V segment lost 5 bases, leaving 5 bases of the junction unmatched. Per the germline V gene, CDR1 is SGHTA and CDR2 is FQGNSA. The CDR3 reads CASSPQGEQPQHF. In DNA, the CDR3 is TGTGCCAGCAGCCCCCAGGGGGAACAGCCCCAGCATTTT.